Presented here are 22 T cell receptor beta chains from one specimen sequenced in a study of post-analysis software for immune sequencing data. Antigen specificity for these receptors is unknown. TCR beta libraries were prepared from cDNA with unique molecular identifiers. TCRdb re-called the PCR reads through MiXCR, storing one row per CDR3 protein. The table includes more than 350,000 distinct CDR3 sequences, roughly 38% detected once. Study-level findings and limits: Five or six TRBV segments appeared more often in patients than in controls, and TRBV5-6, TRBV5-1 and TRBV20-1 were among these.

Sequenced sample: blood. These receptors came from a girl aged 2 to 9 with multiple sclerosis.

This clonotype was seen a few times. The V call is TRBV4-2, the J call TRBJ2-5; a possible D gene is TRBD2 (6 bases). The V end lost 0 bases, the J end lost 5 bases, and 13 bases lay between the germline ends. The germline V gene encodes CDR1 LGHNA and CDR2 YNFKEQ. CDR3 length: 15 amino acids. The CDR3: CASSQERGTGETQYF. As DNA, the CDR3 is TGTGCCAGCAGCCAAGAAAGAGGGACTGGGGAGACCCAGTACTTC.

This chain joins TRBV7-9 and TRBJ2-7, with 9 bases identical to TRBD1. The CDR3 runs to 15 residues. V was pared by 5 bases and J by 6 bases, with 11 bases of the junction left unmatched. Per germline, CDR1 SEHNR and CDR2 FQNEAQ (reference sequence). CDR3 protein: CASSIIGTGRAEQYF. For the CDR3, the DNA is TGTGCCAGCAGCATTATCGGGACAGGGCGTGCCGAGCAGTACTTC. Full variable domain (outside the CDR3, taken from reference TRBV7-9 and TRBJ2-7): DTGVSQNPRHKITKRGQNVTFRCDPISEHNRLYWYRQTLGQGPEFLTYFQNEAQLEKSRLLSDRFSAERPKGSFSTLEIQRTEQGDSAMYLCASSIIGTGRAEQYFGPGTRLTVT.

Details on this clonotype: Lacking the conserved final phenylalanine or tryptophan, this CDR3 likely reflects a read error. This CDR3 is CAIIVTGTGDYNEQFL. In nucleotides, the CDR3 is TGTGCCATCATAGTTACCGGGACAGGGGACTACAATGAGCAGTTCCTC. V gene TRBV6-4 combines with J gene TRBJ2-1, with 10 bases identical to TRBD1. V lost 10 bases to trimming and J lost 3 bases; unmatched junction nucleotides: 12. The germline gives CDR1 MRHNA, CDR2 SNTAGT. CDR3 length equals 16 residues.

The chain uses TRBV5-5 and TRBJ1-6; D gene ambiguous. The CDR3 has 12 residues. CDR1 is SGHKS and CDR2 is YYEKEE in the germline V gene (reference sequence). The V end lost 6 bases, the J end lost 9 bases, and 10 bases lay between the germline ends. The CDR3 nucleotides are TGTGCCAGCACCAGCTGGGGTTCACCCCTCCACTTT. This codes for CASTSWGSPLHF.

This chain connects TRBV13 to TRBJ1-4; 7 nucleotides agree with TRBD1. Germline V CDR1 and CDR2: PRHDT, FYEKMQ (reference sequence). Trimming removed 5 bases from V and 8 bases from J; junction bases left unmatched: 8. This CDR3 region has 14 residues. Here the CDR3 reads CASSEGRGGEKLFF. CDR3 sequence (DNA): TGTGCCAGCAGCGAGGGCAGGGGGGGAGAAAAACTGTTTTTT.

This chain connects TRBV6-2 or TRBV6-3 to TRBJ2-6, with 9 positions matching TRBD1. Germline V gives CDR1 MNHEY, CDR2 SVGEGT. CDR3 size: 15 residues. J gave up 4 bases and V 5 bases, and 3 bases lay outside the gene matches. This chain's CDR3 is CASSDRGTGANVLTF. CDR3 nucleotide sequence: TGTGCCAGCAGTGACAGGGGGACCGGGGCCAACGTCCTGACTTTC.

This clonotype has a handful of counts. CDR3: CASSEGRPNEQFF. In DNA, the CDR3 is TGTGCCAGCAGTGAAGGTCGGCCTAATGAGCAGTTCTTC. The chain joins TRBV6-1 to TRBJ2-1; D not certain. The V gene lost 1 base and the J gene lost 7 bases, with 8 bases spanning the gap. The CDR3 consists of 13 residues. CDR1 MNHNS and CDR2 SASEGT come from the germline V gene.

V gene TRBV10-3 combines with J gene TRBJ2-5; the D is unclear. CDR3 length: 14 amino acids. Germline assignment: CDR1 ENHRY and CDR2 SYGVKD. Trimming stripped 2 bases from V and 2 bases from J, with 9 bases between. DNA for the CDR3: TGTGCCATCAGTGAGGCACAAGTTCAAGAGACCCAGTACTTC. It specifies CAISEAQVQETQYF.

The V call is TRBV6-2 or TRBV6-3, the J call TRBJ2-7; D possibly corresponds to TRBD2 (6 bases). This CDR3 region has 17 residues. Per the germline V gene, CDR1 is MNHEY and CDR2 is SVGEGT. V lost 5 bases and J lost 3, with 23 bases in between. The CDR3 DNA reads as TGTGCCAGCAGTCCGACCTTAATAGCGGACTTCTACTACGAGCAGTACTTC. This translates into CASSPTLIADFYYEQYF.

This clonotype has a handful of counts. The rearrangement links TRBV29-1 to TRBJ2-1, with D uncertain. Germline V gene sequence: CDR1 SQVTM, CDR2 ANQGSEA. V lost 4 bases to trimming and J lost 4 bases, with 11 bases between them. The CDR3 extends over 13 amino acids. The CDR3 DNA follows: TGCAGCGTTGTCCGGTCTCAGTACAATGAGCAGTTCTTC. Protein: CSVVRSQYNEQFF.

This chain connects TRBV6-6 to TRBJ2-7; no clear D gene. There are 12 residues in the CDR3. Germline V lookup: CDR1 MNHNY, CDR2 SVGAGI (reference sequence). The V end lost 2 bases, the J end lost 6 bases, and 8 bases lay between the germline ends. CDR3 DNA: TGTGCCAGCAGTTACGGTTGGTTCGAGCAGTACTTC. It translates to CASSYGWFEQYF.

This clonotype was counted only a few times. The J gene is TRBJ2-7, the V gene TRBV6-6; 8 positions agree with TRBD2. The CDR3 sequence is 15 residues long. Germline V gene sequence: CDR1 MNHNY, CDR2 SVGAGI (reference sequence). With 3 bases clipped from V and 4 bases from J, the junction kept 8 bases outside the gene matches. This CDR3 is CASSYGGTSEYEQYF. As DNA, the CDR3 is TGTGCCAGCAGTTATGGCGGGACTAGTGAGTACGAGCAGTACTTC.

This clonotype came up a few times. DNA of the CDR3: TGTGCCATCGGGGCAGGGGGGTTCTACGAGCAGTACTTC. Amino acid sequence: CAIGAGGFYEQYF. The chain is built from TRBV10-3 and TRBJ2-4, with D possibly matching TRBD1 (7 bases). The last part of the DNA fits TRBJ2-7 better; the J call may be wrong. From germline, CDR1 is ENHRY and CDR2 SYGVKD. This CDR3 is 13 amino acids long.

The chain combines TRBV4-1 with TRBJ1-1; 9 bases agree with TRBD1. V was clipped by 5 bases and J by 2 bases; unmatched bases: 9. This CDR3 region has 16 residues. Germline CDR1 reads MGHRA; CDR2 reads YSYEKL. CDR3 sequence: CASSYGQGRSNTEAFF. The CDR3, as DNA: TGCGCCAGCAGCTATGGACAGGGGCGCAGCAACACTGAAGCTTTCTTT.

The CDR3 protein is CASSSLGPRSQYF. The DNA for the CDR3 is TGTGCCAGCAGTTCCCTCGGACCTCGTTCGCAGTATTTT. This rearrangement joins TRBV25-1 to TRBJ2-3; D is unclear. There are 13 residues in the CDR3. V lost 5 bases and J lost 10, with 16 bases in between. Germline V gives CDR1 MGHDK, CDR2 SYGVNS.

Notes on this clonotype: The junction shows a germline mismatch at one end, possibly a read error. The V call is TRBV5-1, the J call TRBJ1-2; D ambiguous. The CDR3 is made up of 15 amino acids. CDR1 is SGHRS and CDR2 is YFSETQ in the germline V gene. This CDR3 reads CVSSLLKGANYGYTF. The CDR3 bases are TGCGTCAGCAGCTTGCTTAAGGGAGCGAACTATGGCTACACCTTC.

This clonotype was seen more than once but under ten times. The gene calls are TRBV18 and TRBJ1-2; D may be TRBD1 (5 bases). Germline-derived CDR1 and CDR2 are KGHSH and LQKENI. V lost 3 bases, J lost 6 bases, and 11 bases lay in between. The CDR3 runs to 13 residues. CDR3 DNA: TGTGCCAGCTCACCGACTAGGGGAGATGGCTACACCTTC. Translation gives CASSPTRGDGYTF.

This clonotype was seen a few times. The chain recombines TRBV7-8 with TRBJ2-4, with 10 bases that match TRBD2. With V trimmed by 0 bases and J by 0 bases, 5 bases remained unmatched. Germline values: CDR1 SGHVS, CDR2 FQNEAQ. The CDR3 loop spans 18 amino acids. The CDR3, as DNA: TGTGCCAGCAGCTTAGCAAGCGGGGGGGTTGTAGCCAAAAACATTCAGTACTTC. Translating gives CASSLASGGVVAKNIQYF.

This clonotype has just a few counts. The rearrangement uses TRBV28 and TRBJ2-7; 7 bases match TRBD2. The ends lost 1 base at V and 6 bases at J; junction bases unmatched: 3. Germline V gives CDR1 MDHEN, CDR2 SYDVKM. CDR3 length equals 13 residues. CDR3 amino acids: CASSLYRGVEQYF. The CDR3 bases are TGTGCCAGCAGTTTATATCGGGGGGTCGAGCAGTACTTC. Filled out from reference TRBV28 and TRBJ2-7, the complete variable domain reads DVKVTQSSRYLVKRTGEKVFLECVQDMDHENMFWYRQDPGLGLRLIYFSYDVKMKEKGDIPEGYSVSREKKERFSLILESASTNQTSMYLCASSLYRGVEQYFGPGTRLTVT.

V is TRBV5-1 and J is TRBJ2-7; D may be TRBD1 (5 bases). The CDR3 loop spans 14 amino acids. Trimming left V 7 bases short and J 0 bases short, with 14 bases between. The V gene's germline CDR1 is SGHRS and CDR2 YFSETQ. DNA for the CDR3: TGCGCCAGCTCGGACACACTCCGCTCCTACGAGCAGTACTTC. Translated: CASSDTLRSYEQYF. The full variable domain, in which reference TRBV5-1 and TRBJ2-7 provide the parts outside the CDR3, is KAGVTQTPRYLIKTRGQQVTLSCSPISGHRSVSWYQQTPGQGLQFLFEYFSETQRNKGNFPGRFSGRQFSNSRSEMNVSTLELGDSALYLCASSDTLRSYEQYFGPGTRLTVT.

This clonotype has just one count. This rearrangement joins TRBV20-1 to TRBJ2-7; 7 positions agree with TRBD1. This CDR3 is built from 14 residues. V lost 3 bases and J lost 1; bases outside the gene matches: 6. Germline CDR1 is DFQATT and CDR2 is SNEGSKA (reference sequence). CDR3 nucleotides: TGCAGTGCTAGGGCCGGGACAGAGTCCTACGAGCAGTACTTC. Amino acids: CSARAGTESYEQYF.

The chain couples TRBV20-1 to TRBJ2-1; 7 bases map to TRBD1. CDR3 length: 14 residues. V was clipped by 5 bases and J by 1 base; unmatched bases: 5. Germline CDR1 and CDR2: DFQATT and SNEGSKA (reference sequence). CDR3 residues: CSAPDRESYNEQFF. As DNA, the CDR3 is TGCAGTGCTCCTGACAGGGAATCCTACAATGAGCAGTTCTTC.